This T cell receptor (beta chain) was obtained from a study of T-cell reconstitution after alpha-beta-depleted transplantation in children. With regard to this clonotype: Its antigen is unknown.

Study-level results: Newly made T cells mostly supplied T-cell counts and diversity one year after transplant. Certain patients had high TCRbeta diversity at day 60, and it came from recipient T cells and thymic progenitors that survived.

Preparation of the TCRbeta library used unique molecular identifiers. TCRdb ran MiXCR on the PCR reads and lists one entry per CDR3 protein. Here the sample spans about a million distinct CDR3 sequences, roughly 29% being singletons. The sequence derives from a boy younger than two who had a stem cell transplant for SCID, so the T cells may come from the graft donor. The sequences come from PBMCs, mostly from graft donor cells, collected 360 days after TCRalphabeta/CD19-depleted stem cell transplant.

The CDR3 here is CASSPGTAYTF. CDR3 sequence (DNA): TGTGCCAGCAGCCCCGGGACTGCCTACACCTTC. This sequence joins TRBV7-2 and TRBJ1-2, with TRBD1 as a possible D gene (5 bases). This CDR3 contains 11 residues. Germline-derived CDR1 and CDR2 are SGHTA and FQGNSA. V shed 5 bases and J shed 10 bases, with 11 bases lying between them.